The 9 T cell receptor beta chains below come from one sample, sequenced in a study of beta chain features in type 1 diabetes. Whole-study findings and limits: A moderate, significant TCRB CDR3 shortening appeared in type 1 diabetes across four CD4+ subsets.

Expressed TCRB transcripts got sequenced, as all isolated RNA was reverse transcribed. Sequencing was performed with immunoSEQ multiplex PCR; in TCRdb, only in-frame clones are kept and a portion is missing. The sample consists of about 740,000 clones, around an eighth of them appearing once. Antigens for these TCRs are unknown. The sample consisted of naive CD4+ T cells from blood. Source of these receptors: a man aged 18-30 years with type 1 diabetes.

The chain recombines TRBV25-1 with TRBJ2-2; either TRBD1 or TRBD2 may supply D (5 bases each). Trimming stripped 9 bases from V and 2 bases from J, with 22 bases between. CDR1 and CDR2 from the germline V gene are MGHDK and SYGVNS. The CDR3 runs to 17 residues. The chain's CDR3 is CASSPERGESNTGELFF. The CDR3 DNA sequence: TGTGCCAGTAGCCCTGAACGAGGGGAGAGTAACACCGGGGAGCTGTTTTTT.

In this sample, this clone turned up a few times. This sequence joins TRBV20-1 and TRBJ1-2; D uncertain. Germline loops: CDR1 DFQATT, CDR2 SNEGSKA (reference sequence). The CDR3 is made up of 9 amino acids. The CDR3 spells CRTNYGYTF. The CDR3 nucleotides read TGCAGGACGAACTATGGCTACACCTTC.

This clone was detected a few times. The genes are TRBV18 and TRBJ1-5; unclear D gene. This CDR3 has 15 residues. V lost 3 bases to trimming and J lost 13 bases, with 22 bases between them. Per germline, CDR1 KGHSH and CDR2 LQKENI. The CDR3 DNA reads TGTGCCAGCTCACCGCCCGGAACAACTCAGGCCCGGCAGCATTTT. Translation: CASSPPGTTQARQHF.

This sequence joins TRBV10-3 and TRBJ1-1, with a possible D match to TRBD1 (5 bases). The V gene lost 7 bases and the J gene lost 4 bases, with 19 bases spanning the gap. The CDR3 length is 15 residues. Germline CDR1 reads ENHRY; CDR2 reads SYGVKD. For the CDR3, the DNA is TGTGCCATCACCCGCTCCGGAGAGGGGTTCACTGAAGCTTTCTTT. Encoded protein: CAITRSGEGFTEAFF.

This chain connects TRBV10-3 to TRBJ2-5; 9 bases are a match to TRBD1. The CDR3 has 17 amino acids. Unmatched junction bases numbered 12, after V lost 2 bases and J lost 5 bases. The germline gives CDR1 ENHRY, CDR2 SYGVKD. The CDR3 DNA follows: TGTGCCATCAGTGAGGCCCCGAGGGACAGGGAGAGTGAGACCCAGTACTTC. It codes for CAISEAPRDRESETQYF.

The V call is TRBV28, the J call TRBJ1-1; D gene uncertain. Looked up from germline, CDR1 is MDHEN and CDR2 is SYDVKM. The CDR3 consists of 14 residues. V lost 8 bases to trimming and J lost 0 bases, with 13 bases between them. CDR3 bases: TGTGCCAGCGGAGGATCCGGGATGAACACTGAAGCTTTCTTT. Encoded protein: CASGGSGMNTEAFF. Together with reference TRBV28 and TRBJ1-1, the CDR3 gives the full variable domain: DVKVTQSSRYLVKRTGEKVFLECVQDMDHENMFWYRQDPGLGLRLIYFSYDVKMKEKGDIPEGYSVSREKKERFSLILESASTNQTSMYLCASGGSGMNTEAFFGQGTRLTVV.

This clone occurred a few times. The chain uses TRBV6-5 and TRBJ2-7; D is uncertain. CDR1 and CDR2 from the germline V gene are MNHEY and SVGAGI. The CDR3 is made up of 14 amino acids. V lost 0 bases, J lost 0 bases, and 6 bases lay in between. CDR3 sequence (DNA): TGTGCCAGCAGTTACTCGGGGAACTCCTACGAGCAGTACTTC. Translating gives CASSYSGNSYEQYF.

In regard to this clone: Different DNA sequences within this sample yield the same CDR3. The chain is built from TRBV25-1 and TRBJ1-1, with TRBD1 as a possible D gene (5 bases). Per germline, CDR1 MGHDK and CDR2 SYGVNS. The CDR3 runs to 13 residues. The germline V and J ends were trimmed by 3 bases and 6 bases, with 11 bases remaining between them. The CDR3 coding sequence is TGTGCCAGCAGTGAGGGGTGGGGGGCTGAAGCTTTCTTT. Protein product: CASSEGWGAEAFF.

CDR3 protein: CASSQGADETQYF. The CDR3 DNA sequence: TGTGCCAGCAGTCAGGGGGCGGACGAGACCCAGTACTTC. The chain employs TRBV6-6 and TRBJ2-5; 8 bases match TRBD1. The J segment lost 5 bases and the V segment lost 5 bases, leaving 4 bases of the junction unmatched. CDR3 length equals 13 residues. Germline loops: CDR1 MNHNY, CDR2 SVGAGI (reference sequence).